This TCR beta chain was sequenced during a study of T cell responses to AZD1222 COVID-19 vaccine. The study's findings and limits: The breadth and depth of Spike-specific TCRs increased once two AZD1222 doses had been given. CD4 TCRs associated with vaccination spanned spike, dominating at 160-218 and 743-854.

J lost 6 bases, V lost 0 bases, and 6 bases had no gene match. CDR3 size: 15 residues. From germline, CDR1 is LNHDA and CDR2 SQIVND (reference sequence). Sequencing used immunoSEQ multiplex PCR; TCRdb keeps in-frame clones, though not all of them. The sample lists more than 85,000 clones; around 92% were seen once. This clone was recorded only once. Its specificity is not known. Sequenced material: peripheral blood, taken on day 0 of AZD1222 vaccination. The chain recombines TRBV19 with TRBJ1-1; TRBD1 agrees at 8 bases. This clonotype originated in an adult in good health. The CDR3 loop is CASSIEAQGAAEAFF. The CDR3 nucleotides are TGTGCCAGTAGTATAGAGGCCCAGGGGGCGGCTGAAGCTTTCTTT.